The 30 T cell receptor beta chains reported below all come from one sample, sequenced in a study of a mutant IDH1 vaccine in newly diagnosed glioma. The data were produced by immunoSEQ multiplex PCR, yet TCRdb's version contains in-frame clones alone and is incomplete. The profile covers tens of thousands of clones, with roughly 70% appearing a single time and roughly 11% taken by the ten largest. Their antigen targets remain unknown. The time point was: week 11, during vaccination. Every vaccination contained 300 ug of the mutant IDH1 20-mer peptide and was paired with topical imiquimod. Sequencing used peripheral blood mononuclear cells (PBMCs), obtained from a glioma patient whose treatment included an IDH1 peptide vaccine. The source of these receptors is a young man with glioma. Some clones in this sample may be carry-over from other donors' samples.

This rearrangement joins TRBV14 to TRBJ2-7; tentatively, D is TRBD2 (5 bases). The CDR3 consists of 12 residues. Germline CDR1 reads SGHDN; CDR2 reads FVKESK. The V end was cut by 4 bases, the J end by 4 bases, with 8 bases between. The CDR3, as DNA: TGTGCCAGCAGCCGAAGCGGATACGAGCAGTACTTC. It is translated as CASSRSGYEQYF.

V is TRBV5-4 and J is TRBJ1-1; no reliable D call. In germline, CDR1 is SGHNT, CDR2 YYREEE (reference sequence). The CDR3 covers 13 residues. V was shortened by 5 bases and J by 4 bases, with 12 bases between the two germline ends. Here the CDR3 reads CASRTRASTEAFF. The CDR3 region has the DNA TGTGCCAGCAGGACGCGGGCGAGCACTGAAGCTTTCTTT.

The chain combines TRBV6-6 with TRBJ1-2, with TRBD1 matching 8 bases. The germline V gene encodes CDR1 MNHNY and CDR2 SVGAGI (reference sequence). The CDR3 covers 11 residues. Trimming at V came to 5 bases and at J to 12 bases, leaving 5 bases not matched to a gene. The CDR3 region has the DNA TGTGCCAGCAGTCCGGACAGGGCCAACACCTTC. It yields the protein CASSPDRANTF.

DNA for the CDR3: TGTGCCAGTAGCGAAGGCACTGAAGCTTTCTTT. This translates into CASSEGTEAFF. The chain recombines TRBV19 with TRBJ1-1; no clear D. The CDR3 has 11 amino acids. Germline V gene data show CDR1 as LNHDA and CDR2 as SQIVND (reference sequence). V lost 6 bases and J lost 4, with 6 bases in between.

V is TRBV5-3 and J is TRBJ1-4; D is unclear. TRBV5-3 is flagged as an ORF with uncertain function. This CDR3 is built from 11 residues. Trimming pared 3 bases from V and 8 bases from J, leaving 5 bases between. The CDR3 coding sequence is TGTGCCAGAAGCTCATGGGAAAAACTGTTTTTT. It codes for CARSSWEKLFF.

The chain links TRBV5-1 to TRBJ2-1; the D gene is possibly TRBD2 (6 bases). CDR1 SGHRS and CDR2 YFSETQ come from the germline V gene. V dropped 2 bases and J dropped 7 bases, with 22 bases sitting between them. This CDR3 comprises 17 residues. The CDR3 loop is CASSFETGVTIVNEQFF. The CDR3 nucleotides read TGCGCCAGCAGCTTTGAGACGGGAGTCACAATTGTAAATGAGCAGTTCTTC.

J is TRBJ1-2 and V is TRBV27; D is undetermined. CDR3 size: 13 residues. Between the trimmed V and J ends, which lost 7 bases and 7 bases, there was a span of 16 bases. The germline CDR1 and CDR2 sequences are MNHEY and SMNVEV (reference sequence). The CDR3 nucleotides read TGTGCCAGCACGACCCTGACCGGGCTTGGCTACACCTTC. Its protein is CASTTLTGLGYTF.

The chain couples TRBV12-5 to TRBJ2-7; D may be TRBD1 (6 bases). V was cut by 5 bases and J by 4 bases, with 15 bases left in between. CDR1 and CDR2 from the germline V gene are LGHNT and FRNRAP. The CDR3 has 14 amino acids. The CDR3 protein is CASGPPDRAYEQYF. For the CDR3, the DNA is TGTGCTAGTGGTCCTCCGGACAGAGCTTACGAGCAGTACTTC.

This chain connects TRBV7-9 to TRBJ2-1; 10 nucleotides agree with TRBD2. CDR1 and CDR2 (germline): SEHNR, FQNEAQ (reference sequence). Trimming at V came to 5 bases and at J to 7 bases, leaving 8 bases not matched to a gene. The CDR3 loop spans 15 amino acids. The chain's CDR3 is CASSPLAGAGNEQFF. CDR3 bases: TGTGCCAGCAGCCCGCTAGCGGGGGCCGGAAATGAGCAGTTCTTC.

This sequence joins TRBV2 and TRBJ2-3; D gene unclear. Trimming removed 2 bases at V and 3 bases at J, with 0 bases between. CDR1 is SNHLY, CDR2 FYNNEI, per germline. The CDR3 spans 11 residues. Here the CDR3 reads CASSETDTQYF. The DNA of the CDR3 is TGTGCCAGCAGTGAAACAGATACGCAGTATTTT.

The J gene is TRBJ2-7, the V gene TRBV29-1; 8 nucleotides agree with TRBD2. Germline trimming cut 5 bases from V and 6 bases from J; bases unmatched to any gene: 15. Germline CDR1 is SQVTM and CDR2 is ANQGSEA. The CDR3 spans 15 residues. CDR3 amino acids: CSVSGLAGISGEQYF. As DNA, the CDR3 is TGCAGCGTTTCGGGGTTAGCGGGGATAAGCGGCGAGCAGTACTTC.

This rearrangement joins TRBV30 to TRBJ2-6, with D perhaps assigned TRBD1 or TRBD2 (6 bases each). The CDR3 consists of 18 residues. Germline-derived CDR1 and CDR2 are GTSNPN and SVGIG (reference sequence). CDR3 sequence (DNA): TGTGGGGGGCGGGCGGGACCCCTAAGGGGCTCTGGGGCCAACGTCCTGACTTTC. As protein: CGGRAGPLRGSGANVLTF.

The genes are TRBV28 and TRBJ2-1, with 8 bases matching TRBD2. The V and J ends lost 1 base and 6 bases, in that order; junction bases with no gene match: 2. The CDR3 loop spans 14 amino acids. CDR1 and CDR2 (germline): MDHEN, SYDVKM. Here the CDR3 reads CASSLYTSGNEQFF. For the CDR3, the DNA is TGTGCCAGCAGTTTATATACTAGCGGCAATGAGCAGTTCTTC. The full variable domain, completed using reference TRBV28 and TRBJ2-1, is DVKVTQSSRYLVKRTGEKVFLECVQDMDHENMFWYRQDPGLGLRLIYFSYDVKMKEKGDIPEGYSVSREKKERFSLILESASTNQTSMYLCASSLYTSGNEQFFGPGTRLTVL.

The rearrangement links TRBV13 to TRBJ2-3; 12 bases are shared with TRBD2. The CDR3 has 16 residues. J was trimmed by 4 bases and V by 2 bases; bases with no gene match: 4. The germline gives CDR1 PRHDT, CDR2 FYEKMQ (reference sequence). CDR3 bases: TGTGCCAGCAGCTTATCCCGACTAGCGGGAGCAGATACGCAGTATTTT. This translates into CASSLSRLAGADTQYF.

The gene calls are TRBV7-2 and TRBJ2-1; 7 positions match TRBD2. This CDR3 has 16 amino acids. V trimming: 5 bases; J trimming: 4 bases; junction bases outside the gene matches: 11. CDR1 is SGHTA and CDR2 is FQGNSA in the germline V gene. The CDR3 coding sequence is TGTGCCAGCAGCCCAGAGGCTAGCGGACTTTACAATGAGCAGTTCTTC. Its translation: CASSPEASGLYNEQFF.

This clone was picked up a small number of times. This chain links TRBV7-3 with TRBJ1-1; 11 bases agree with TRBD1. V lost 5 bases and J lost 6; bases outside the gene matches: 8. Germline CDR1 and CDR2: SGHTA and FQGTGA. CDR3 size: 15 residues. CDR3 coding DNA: TGTGCCAGCAGCGGACAGGGGGCGCGCAGGTCTGAAGCTTTCTTT. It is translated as CASSGQGARRSEAFF.

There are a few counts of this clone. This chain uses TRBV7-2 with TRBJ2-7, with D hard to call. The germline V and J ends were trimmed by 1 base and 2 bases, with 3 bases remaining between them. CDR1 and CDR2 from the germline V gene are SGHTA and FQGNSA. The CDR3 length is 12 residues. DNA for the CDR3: TGTGCCAGCAGCTTAGGGGCCTACGAGCAGTACTTC. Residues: CASSLGAYEQYF.

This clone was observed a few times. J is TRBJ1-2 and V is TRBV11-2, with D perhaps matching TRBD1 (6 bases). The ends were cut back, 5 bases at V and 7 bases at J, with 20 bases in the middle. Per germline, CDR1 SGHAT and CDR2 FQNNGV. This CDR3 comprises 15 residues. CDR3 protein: CASSQGSDLMGGYTF. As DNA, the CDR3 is TGTGCCAGCAGCCAGGGGTCCGACTTGATGGGTGGCTACACCTTC.

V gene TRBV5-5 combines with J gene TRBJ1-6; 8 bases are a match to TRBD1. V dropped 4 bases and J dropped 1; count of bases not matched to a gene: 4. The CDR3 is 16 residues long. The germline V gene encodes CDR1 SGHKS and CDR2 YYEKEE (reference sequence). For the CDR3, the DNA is TGTGCCAGCAGCCCAGGACAGGGTTCCTATAATTCACCCCTCCACTTT. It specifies CASSPGQGSYNSPLHF. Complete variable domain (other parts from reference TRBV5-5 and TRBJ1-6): DAGVTQSPTHLIKTRGQQVTLRCSPISGHKSVSWYQQVLGQGPQFIFQYYEKEERGRGNFPDRFSARQFPNYSSELNVNALLLGDSALYLCASSPGQGSYNSPLHFGNGTRLTVT.

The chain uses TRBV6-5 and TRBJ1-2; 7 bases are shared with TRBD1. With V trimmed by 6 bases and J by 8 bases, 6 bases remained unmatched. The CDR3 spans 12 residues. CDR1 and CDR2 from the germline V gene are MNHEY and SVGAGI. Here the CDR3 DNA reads TGTGCCAGCAGGTACAGGGGTGAAGGCTACACCTTC. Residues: CASRYRGEGYTF.

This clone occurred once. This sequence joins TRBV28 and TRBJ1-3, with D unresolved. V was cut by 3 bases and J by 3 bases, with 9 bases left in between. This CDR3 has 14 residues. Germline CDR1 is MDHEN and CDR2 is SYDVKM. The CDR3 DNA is TGTGCCAGCAGTTTCTTCGGGCTTGGAAACACCATATATTTT. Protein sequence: CASSFFGLGNTIYF.

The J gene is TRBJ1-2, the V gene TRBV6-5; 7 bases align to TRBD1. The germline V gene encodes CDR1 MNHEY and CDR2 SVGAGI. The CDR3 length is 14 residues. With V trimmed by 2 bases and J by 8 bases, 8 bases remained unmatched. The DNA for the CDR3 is TGTGCCAGCAGTTACCGACAGGGAGTGCAAGGCTACACCTTC. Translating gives CASSYRQGVQGYTF.

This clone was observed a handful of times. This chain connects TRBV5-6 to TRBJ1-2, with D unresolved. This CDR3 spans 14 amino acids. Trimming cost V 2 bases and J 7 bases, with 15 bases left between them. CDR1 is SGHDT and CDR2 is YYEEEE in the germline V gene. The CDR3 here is CASSFPGYTAGYTF. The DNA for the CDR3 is TGTGCCAGCAGCTTCCCGGGGTATACGGCTGGCTACACCTTC.

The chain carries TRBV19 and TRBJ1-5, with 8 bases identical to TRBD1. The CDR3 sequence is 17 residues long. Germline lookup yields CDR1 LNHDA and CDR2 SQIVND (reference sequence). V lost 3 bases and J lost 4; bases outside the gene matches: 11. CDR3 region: CASSMGAGTGINQPQHF. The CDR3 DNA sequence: TGTGCCAGTAGTATGGGGGCGGGGACAGGAATTAATCAGCCCCAGCATTTT.

The CDR3 reads CASRQSVTGELFF. The CDR3 DNA is TGTGCCAGCAGGCAGTCGGTCACCGGGGAGCTGTTTTTT. This sequence joins TRBV6-1 and TRBJ2-2; D call uncertain. Germline loops: CDR1 MNHNS, CDR2 SASEGT. Trimming cost V 6 bases and J 4 bases, with 9 bases left between them. The CDR3 has 13 amino acids.

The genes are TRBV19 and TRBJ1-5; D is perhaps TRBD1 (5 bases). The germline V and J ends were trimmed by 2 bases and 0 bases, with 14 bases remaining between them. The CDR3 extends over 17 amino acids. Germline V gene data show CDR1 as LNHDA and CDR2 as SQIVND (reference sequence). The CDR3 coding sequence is TGTGCCAGTAGTATATATGGGATAGGGGTTAGCAATCAGCCCCAGCATTTT. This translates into CASSIYGIGVSNQPQHF.

The CDR3 DNA follows: TGCGCCAGCAGCCAAGATTTGGCGGACGACTACGAGCAGTACTTC. It translates to CASSQDLADDYEQYF. The V and J genes are TRBV4-3 and TRBJ2-7; no reliable D call. Per germline, CDR1 LGHNA and CDR2 YSLEER. The CDR3 contains 15 residues. V lost 0 bases, J lost 3 bases, and 12 bases lay in between.

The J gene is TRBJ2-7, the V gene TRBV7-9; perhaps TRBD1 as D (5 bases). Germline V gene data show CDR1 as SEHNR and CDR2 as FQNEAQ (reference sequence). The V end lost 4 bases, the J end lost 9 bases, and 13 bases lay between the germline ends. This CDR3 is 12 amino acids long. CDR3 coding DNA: TGTGCCAGCAGCTACCCGGGCCAGGGGCAGTACTTC. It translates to CASSYPGQGQYF. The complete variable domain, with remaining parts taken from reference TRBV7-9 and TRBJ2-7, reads DTGVSQNPRHKITKRGQNVTFRCDPISEHNRLYWYRQTLGQGPEFLTYFQNEAQLEKSRLLSDRFSAERPKGSFSTLEIQRTEQGDSAMYLCASSYPGQGQYFGPGTRLTVT.

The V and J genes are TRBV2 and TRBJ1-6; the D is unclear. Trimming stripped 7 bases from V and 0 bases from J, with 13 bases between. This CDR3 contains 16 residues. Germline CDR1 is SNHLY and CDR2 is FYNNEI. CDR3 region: CASKSDFSSYNSPLHF. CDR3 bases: TGTGCCAGCAAATCGGACTTTAGCTCCTATAATTCACCCCTCCACTTT. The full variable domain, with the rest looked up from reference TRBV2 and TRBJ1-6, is EPEVTQTPSHQVTQMGQEVILRCVPISNHLYFYWYRQILGQKVEFLVSFYNNEISEKSEIFDDQFSVERPDGSNFTLKIRSTKLEDSAMYFCASKSDFSSYNSPLHFGNGTRLTVT.

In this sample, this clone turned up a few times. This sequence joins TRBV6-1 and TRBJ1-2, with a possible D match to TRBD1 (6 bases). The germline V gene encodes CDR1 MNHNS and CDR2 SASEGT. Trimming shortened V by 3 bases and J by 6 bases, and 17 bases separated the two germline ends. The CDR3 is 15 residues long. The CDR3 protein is CASSENRVVVHGYTF. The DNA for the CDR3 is TGTGCCAGCAGTGAGAACAGGGTAGTCGTCCATGGCTACACCTTC.